This entry describes one T cell receptor (beta chain). Antigen specificity is unknown. These data originate in a study of Ad26.COV2.S vaccination and SARS-CoV-2 variants. Study-level background: Donor got 5x10^10 or 1x10^11 viral particles of Ad26.COV2.S. Points from the study as a whole: Substantial breadth was reported for post-vaccination spike-specific CD8+ and CD4+ T cells.

CDR3 length: 14 amino acids. Germline CDR1 and CDR2: MNHEY and SMNVEV (reference sequence). V lost 3 bases and J lost 0, with 6 bases in between. Treatment meaning: roughly 20 received Ad26.COV2.S at low or high dose, single or two shots; about 5 received placebo; per-sample allocation not given. On day 63 after the first injection, vaccine and placebo recipients gave samples. An adult of 18-55 years in Boston served as donor. Its platform was an Ad26 vector, and its expressed antigen was Wuhan-strain SARS-CoV-2 spike. Profiling relied on immunoSEQ multiplex PCR, and the TCRdb table lists in-frame clones only, not all of them. Of around 270,000 clones detected, around 88% appear once; the ten largest clones hold about 2.8%.

Specimen: peripheral blood, collected in a trial of Ad26.COV2.S vaccine versus placebo. The TCR originated in a person between 18 and 65 years old who received the Ad26.COV2.S COVID-19 vaccine or a placebo. The chain recombines TRBV27 with TRBJ2-1; D gene ambiguous. CDR3 in amino acids: CASSFGVSYNEQFF. The CDR3 DNA is TGTGCCAGCAGTTTCGGCGTCTCCTACAATGAGCAGTTCTTC.